A single sample gave rise to the 17 T cell receptor beta chains below, sequenced in a study of control samples from healthy donors and cancer patients. Data came from immunoSEQ multiplex PCR; TCRdb stores just in-frame clones and leaves some out. The sample has 100,000 to 150,000 clones, about 89% seen once. The sequenced sample consisted of blood. The receptors here all came from a man in his sixties in good health.

The chain is built from TRBV29-1 and TRBJ1-1; no firm D call. CDR3 length: 13 amino acids. The V end was cut by 6 bases, the J end by 5 bases, with 16 bases between. From germline, CDR1 is SQVTM and CDR2 ANQGSEA. The CDR3 DNA reads TGCAGCGTCACCCTCCGCAGGCCAACTGAAGCTTTCTTT. It translates to CSVTLRRPTEAFF.

The rearrangement uses TRBV28 and TRBJ1-1, with D perhaps matching TRBD1 (5 bases). Germline assignment: CDR1 MDHEN and CDR2 SYDVKM. The CDR3 covers 13 residues. With 3 bases removed from V and 8 bases from J, the gap between germline ends came to 13 bases. Written as DNA, the CDR3 is TGTGCCAGCAGTTTTGGGGGGAGCGACGAAGCTTTCTTT. This encodes CASSFGGSDEAFF.

The rearrangement joins TRBV9 to TRBJ2-7; D might be TRBD1 (6 bases). CDR1 SGDLS and CDR2 YYNGEE come from the germline V gene. The CDR3 consists of 15 residues. Trimming pared 6 bases from V and 0 bases from J, leaving 16 bases between. The CDR3 bases are TGTGCCAGCAAGATGGGACAAGTCTTCTCCTACGAGCAGTACTTC. Residues: CASKMGQVFSYEQYF.

This clone has a handful of counts. V usage is TRBV7-8 and J usage is TRBJ1-3, with 7 bases aligning to TRBD1. V dropped 5 bases and J dropped 0; count of bases not matched to a gene: 10. Germline V gene lookup returns CDR1 SGHVS and CDR2 FQNEAQ. This CDR3 is built from 17 residues. The CDR3 DNA reads TGTGCCAGCAGCCCGGGACCCTCAGGGGGCTCTGGAAACACCATATATTTT. Residues: CASSPGPSGGSGNTIYF.

A single count supports this clone. V gene TRBV12-3 or TRBV12-4 combines with J gene TRBJ2-1, with TRBD1 identical over 7 bases. This CDR3 has 12 amino acids. The V gene end was trimmed by 6 bases and the J gene end by 7 bases; junction bases not matched to a gene: 3. The CDR3 sequence: CASSPTGNEQFF. The CDR3, as DNA: TGTGCCAGCAGCCCGACAGGGAATGAGCAGTTCTTC.

The rearrangement links TRBV12-3 or TRBV12-4 to TRBJ1-1; no reliable D call. V was trimmed by 10 bases and J by 7 bases, leaving 16 bases between them. This CDR3 spans 12 amino acids. DNA of the CDR3: TGTGCCACCCACCGGGAAATGGGTGAAGCTTTCTTT. This sequence encodes CATHREMGEAFF.

This clone occurred once. The chain has TRBV29-1 and TRBJ1-5, with 7 bases lining up with TRBD1. Losses at the gene ends were 6 bases for V and 3 bases for J; bases not matched to a gene: 5. The CDR3 spans 13 residues. Per germline, CDR1 SQVTM and CDR2 ANQGSEA. The CDR3: CSVGTDNNQPQHF. The CDR3 coding sequence is TGCAGCGTGGGGACAGATAACAATCAGCCCCAGCATTTT.

The V gene is TRBV6-5, the J gene TRBJ1-1; TRBD1 aligns across 7 bases. After removal of 0 bases from V and 11 bases from J, the junction contained 6 bases not matched to a gene. The germline V gene has CDR1 MNHEY and CDR2 SVGAGI. The CDR3 covers 13 residues. The CDR3 region is CASSYSPLQGAFF. In DNA form, the CDR3 reads TGTGCCAGCAGTTACTCTCCATTACAGGGGGCTTTCTTT.

The chain recombines TRBV6-1 with TRBJ1-3; no firm D call. The V and J ends lost 4 bases and 0 bases respectively, with 16 bases between them. This CDR3 region has 17 residues. Germline V gene lookup returns CDR1 MNHNS and CDR2 SASEGT. Written as DNA, the CDR3 is TGTGCCAGCAGTGCCGCCGTAGACGACCACTCTGGAAACACCATATATTTT. This gives the protein CASSAAVDDHSGNTIYF.

The gene calls are TRBV18 and TRBJ2-3, with TRBD1 matching 8 bases. The CDR3 is 15 amino acids. The V segment lost 4 bases and the J segment 2 bases; nucleotides outside the gene matches: 5. Germline CDR1 KGHSH, CDR2 LQKENI. In DNA, the CDR3 is TGTGCCAGCTCACGATACAGGGGGACCACAGATACGCAGTATTTT. Translation: CASSRYRGTTDTQYF.

J is TRBJ1-1 and V is TRBV3-1 (or the pseudogene TRBV3-2); D is unclear. Germline CDR1 LGHDT, CDR2 YNNKEL (reference sequence). Trimming took 4 bases from V and 3 from J, leaving 12 bases between them. The CDR3 is 14 residues long. In DNA, the CDR3 is TGTGCCAGCAGCCCCCAAGAGACGCACACTGAAGCTTTCTTT. Its protein is CASSPQETHTEAFF.

The rearrangement joins TRBV7-9 to TRBJ2-5; D gene uncertain. CDR1 is SEHNR, CDR2 FQNEAQ, per germline (reference sequence). V lost 3 bases, J lost 2 bases, and 7 bases lay in between. This CDR3 contains 13 residues. The CDR3 spells CASSFNRQETQYF. In DNA, the CDR3 is TGTGCCAGCAGCTTTAATAGACAAGAGACCCAGTACTTC.

The V and J genes are TRBV7-2 and TRBJ1-1; 7 bases match TRBD1. Germline assignment: CDR1 SGHTA and CDR2 FQGNSA. This CDR3 region has 15 residues. V was pared by 5 bases and J by 1 base, with 7 bases of the junction left unmatched. The DNA for the CDR3 is TGTGCCAGCAGCATCTACAGGGGCGCGAACACTGAAGCTTTCTTT. This codes for CASSIYRGANTEAFF. The full variable domain, with the rest looked up from reference TRBV7-2 and TRBJ1-1, is GAGVSQSPSNKVTEKGKDVELRCDPISGHTALYWYRQSLGQGLEFLIYFQGNSAPDKSGLPSDRFSAERTGGSVSTLTIQRTQQEDSAVYLCASSIYRGANTEAFFGQGTRLTVV.

This chain connects TRBV7-9 to TRBJ1-5; D is unresolved. The CDR3 length is 14 residues. Between the trimmed V and J ends, which lost 5 bases and 2 bases, there was a span of 10 bases. CDR1 SEHNR and CDR2 FQNEAQ come from the germline V gene (reference sequence). The CDR3 here is CASSPGLGNQPQHF. The CDR3, as DNA: TGTGCCAGCAGCCCGGGATTAGGCAATCAGCCCCAGCATTTT.

The rearrangement uses TRBV3-1 (or the pseudogene TRBV3-2) and TRBJ2-5; D is perhaps TRBD1 (6 bases). The germline V gene encodes CDR1 LGHDT and CDR2 YNNKEL (reference sequence). The CDR3 sequence is 14 residues long. Trimming cost V 4 bases and J 7 bases, with 16 bases left between them. CDR3 in amino acids: CASSLNRALGTQYF. The CDR3 DNA is TGTGCCAGCAGCCTAAACAGGGCCCTCGGGACCCAGTACTTC.

V usage is TRBV28 and J usage is TRBJ2-6, with D possibly TRBD2 on 5 matching bases. Germline V gene sequence: CDR1 MDHEN, CDR2 SYDVKM. V shed 3 bases and J shed 2 bases, with 8 bases lying between them. CDR3 length: 15 residues. The CDR3 DNA reads TGTGCCAGCAGTTTGATGAGGGCTGGGGCCAACGTCCTGACTTTC. This translates into CASSLMRAGANVLTF.

Only a few counts were recorded for this clone. The chain combines TRBV9 with TRBJ1-6; tentatively, D is TRBD1 (6 bases). The CDR3 is 16 amino acids. The germline V gene has CDR1 SGDLS and CDR2 YYNGEE. Trimming took 0 bases from V and 6 from J, leaving 13 bases between them. The CDR3 here is CASSVATGPTNSPLHF. As DNA, the CDR3 is TGTGCCAGCAGCGTAGCAACAGGGCCGACTAATTCACCCCTCCACTTT.